This entry lists 31 T cell receptor beta chains sequenced from one sample in a study of OX40 agonist ivuxolimab in advanced cancers. Only in-frame clones appear in the TCRdb table, and some are missing; sequencing was by immunoSEQ multiplex PCR. The sample holds 45,000 to 50,000 clones; just over 90% are singletons and the top ten take about a fifth. Sequenced material: CD4+ or CD8+ T cells sorted from blood, taken in a trial of the OX40 agonist ivuxolimab. The receptors stem from an adult with an advanced solid tumor such as melanoma, head and neck, liver or kidney cancer.

CDR3 in DNA: TGTGCCAGCAGTCAAGCGGGGGGGTCCTACGAGCAGTACTTC. It translates to CASSQAGGSYEQYF. The chain combines TRBV27 with TRBJ2-7, with 10 bases that match TRBD2. CDR1 and CDR2 (germline): MNHEY, SMNVEV (reference sequence). After removal of 5 bases from V and 1 base from J, the junction contained 2 bases not matched to a gene. The CDR3 loop spans 14 amino acids.

The gene calls are TRBV19 and TRBJ2-7; possibly TRBD2 for D (5 bases). Looked up from germline, CDR1 is LNHDA and CDR2 is SQIVND (reference sequence). The length of the CDR3 is 15 residues. V lost 1 base and J lost 6, with 16 bases in between. CDR3 nucleotides: TGTGCCAGTAGTATAGTGGGCGCGGGCGCCTCCGAGCAGTACTTC. This gives the protein CASSIVGAGASEQYF.

This sequence joins TRBV6-1 and TRBJ1-6; D is unresolved. V was cut by 1 base and J by 6 bases, with 7 bases left in between. CDR1 is MNHNS and CDR2 is SASEGT in the germline V gene. The CDR3 extends over 14 amino acids. The CDR3 is CASSEEAGNSPLHF. The CDR3 nucleotides are TGTGCCAGCAGTGAAGAGGCAGGTAATTCACCCCTCCACTTT.

This clone qualifies as medium-sized. The V gene is TRBV9, the J gene TRBJ1-2; D is undetermined. There are 13 residues in the CDR3. Germline CDR1 and CDR2: SGDLS and YYNGEE. The germline V and J ends were trimmed by 2 bases and 4 bases, with 9 bases remaining between them. The CDR3 loop reads CASSVSTGYGYTF. The CDR3 DNA follows: TGTGCCAGCAGCGTTAGTACCGGCTATGGCTACACCTTC.

This clone was recorded once. This chain links TRBV18 with TRBJ2-7; TRBD1 agrees at 9 bases. This CDR3 contains 15 residues. Germline assignment: CDR1 KGHSH and CDR2 LQKENI. After removal of 5 bases from V and 3 bases from J, the junction contained 8 bases not matched to a gene. The CDR3 sequence is CASSSTGQGLYEQYF. Written as DNA, the CDR3 is TGTGCCAGCTCATCGACGGGACAGGGTCTCTACGAGCAGTACTTC.

The CDR3 sequence is CASSFQTRTSGEVGFF. In DNA, the CDR3 is TGTGCCAGCAGCTTCCAAACGCGGACTAGCGGGGAGGTCGGGTTCTTC. This chain links TRBV11-2 with TRBJ2-1; 12 bases are shared with TRBD2. The CDR3 runs 16 residues. Germline V CDR1 and CDR2: SGHAT, FQNNGV. V shed 3 bases and J 15 bases; nucleotides not matched to a gene: 15.

This clone was recorded only once. The V call is TRBV4-2, the J call TRBJ2-2, with D possibly TRBD2 on 5 matching bases. With 4 bases removed from V and 2 bases from J, the gap between germline ends came to 11 bases. Germline V gene lookup returns CDR1 LGHNA and CDR2 YNFKEQ. The CDR3 runs 15 residues. The CDR3 DNA is TGTGCCAGCAGCCCGTGGACTCCCAACACCGGGGAGCTGTTTTTT. Its translation: CASSPWTPNTGELFF.

This chain connects TRBV7-6 to TRBJ1-4, with a weak D call TRBD1 (6 bases). In germline, CDR1 is SGHVS, CDR2 FNYEAQ. There are 13 residues in the CDR3. V dropped 6 bases and J dropped 16 bases, with 21 bases sitting between them. The CDR3 bases are TGTGCCAGCAGTCCGACACTCCGGGACACTCAGTTTTTT. This translates into CASSPTLRDTQFF.

V gene TRBV10-2 combines with J gene TRBJ2-2; 11 nucleotides align to TRBD2. Unmatched junction bases numbered 5, after V lost 8 bases and J lost 6 bases. Per germline, CDR1 WSHSY and CDR2 SAAADI. This CDR3 spans 14 amino acids. CDR3 sequence: CASYSGRAAGELFF. CDR3 DNA sequence: TGCGCCAGCTATAGCGGGAGGGCGGCCGGGGAGCTGTTTTTT.

The chain uses TRBV28 and TRBJ1-1; D is perhaps TRBD1 (5 bases). CDR1 is MDHEN and CDR2 is SYDVKM in the germline V gene. V was clipped by 4 bases and J by 0 bases, with 12 bases between them. The CDR3 runs 15 residues. This CDR3 is CASSSGRVMNTEAFF. CDR3 nucleotide sequence: TGTGCCAGCAGTTCTGGCAGGGTAATGAACACTGAAGCTTTCTTT.

The rearrangement uses TRBV6-5 and TRBJ1-1; 7 bases map to TRBD1. V gave up 9 bases and J gave up 5 bases; unmatched junction bases: 6. Germline V gives CDR1 MNHEY, CDR2 SVGAGI. The CDR3 is made up of 12 amino acids. The DNA of the CDR3 is TGTGCCAGTAAGACAGGGAAAACTGAAGCTTTCTTT. Translating it yields CASKTGKTEAFF.

The chain couples TRBV9 to TRBJ2-7; D remains unclear. Looked up from germline, CDR1 is SGDLS and CDR2 is YYNGEE. This CDR3 contains 14 residues. Trimming took 0 bases from V and 3 from J, leaving 10 bases between them. CDR3 sequence reads: CASSVVPDHYEQYF. The CDR3, as DNA: TGTGCCAGCAGCGTAGTTCCGGACCACTACGAGCAGTACTTC.

V usage is TRBV6-4 and J usage is TRBJ2-7; 13 bases are a match to TRBD2. Looked up from germline, CDR1 is MRHNA and CDR2 is SNTAGT. This CDR3 is built from 17 residues. Trimming removed 6 bases from V and 3 bases from J; junction bases left unmatched: 11. For the CDR3, the DNA is TGTGCCAGCAGCGAGTTGGGACTAGCGGGAAACTTCTACGAGCAGTACTTC. This gives the protein CASSELGLAGNFYEQYF.

CDR3 in DNA: TGTGCCAGCAGCTTTGTCGGGGGAGCGTTAGATACGCAGTATTTT. As protein: CASSFVGGALDTQYF. The chain couples TRBV5-8 to TRBJ2-3; tentatively, D is TRBD2 (6 bases). This CDR3 contains 15 residues. Germline V gives CDR1 SGHTS, CDR2 YDEGEE. V lost 2 bases, J lost 5 bases, and 15 bases lay in between.

V is TRBV29-1 and J is TRBJ1-1; D perhaps matches TRBD1 (6 bases). V lost 1 base and J 3 bases, leaving 9 bases between the germline ends. This CDR3 contains 13 residues. The germline V gene has CDR1 SQVTM and CDR2 ANQGSEA. CDR3 sequence reads: CSVEGGADTEAFF. The CDR3, as DNA: TGCAGCGTTGAAGGGGGGGCAGACACTGAAGCTTTCTTT. Using reference TRBV29-1 and TRBJ1-1 for the parts outside the CDR3, the full variable domain is SAVISQKPSRDICQRGTSLTIQCQVDSQVTMMFWYRQQPGQSLTLIATANQGSEATYESGFVIDKFPISRPNLTFSTLTVSNMSPEDSSIYLCSVEGGADTEAFFGQGTRLTVV.

The chain has TRBV4-1 and TRBJ2-2; 10 bases align to TRBD2. Germline V gene lookup returns CDR1 MGHRA and CDR2 YSYEKL. After removal of 3 bases from V and 6 bases from J, the junction contained 7 bases not matched to a gene. This CDR3 contains 16 residues. The DNA for the CDR3 is TGCGCCAGCAGCCAGGGGGCTAGCGGGAGTGCCGGGGAGCTGTTTTTT. The encoded protein is CASSQGASGSAGELFF.

This chain links TRBV6-1 with TRBJ2-7; D not resolved. V gave up 3 bases and J gave up 6 bases, with 6 bases separating them. The length of the CDR3 is 11 residues. CDR1 MNHNS and CDR2 SASEGT come from the germline V gene. CDR3 loop: CASSEGSEQYF. In nucleotides, the CDR3 is TGTGCCAGCAGTGAGGGAAGCGAGCAGTACTTC.

The chain is built from TRBV2 and TRBJ2-7; a weak D match, TRBD2 (6 bases). Germline V gives CDR1 SNHLY, CDR2 FYNNEI. The CDR3 covers 15 residues. V was shortened by 5 bases and J by 2 bases, with 16 bases between the two germline ends. The CDR3 bases are TGTGCCAGCAGTCCCGGGGCGGGGAAGGCCTACGAGCAGTACTTC. Its translation: CASSPGAGKAYEQYF.

J is TRBJ2-5 and V is TRBV28; weak D call: TRBD2 (7 bases). This CDR3 is 12 amino acids long. V gave up 8 bases and J gave up 4 bases, with 11 bases separating them. Germline V lookup: CDR1 MDHEN, CDR2 SYDVKM. CDR3 DNA: TGTGCCAGCGGGGGGGCTGTAGAGACCCAGTACTTC. This gives the protein CASGGAVETQYF.

The chain links TRBV4-2 to TRBJ2-1; a possible D gene is TRBD1 (5 bases). V lost 0 bases and J lost 0, with 9 bases in between. The CDR3 has 16 residues. In germline, CDR1 is LGHNA, CDR2 YNFKEQ. CDR3: CASSQDRGSSYNEQFF. The CDR3 DNA sequence: TGTGCCAGCAGCCAAGATAGGGGCAGCTCCTACAATGAGCAGTTCTTC.

Here the CDR3 reads CASSSGLAGSSYNEQFF. In nucleotides, the CDR3 is TGTGCCAGCAGCTCAGGACTAGCGGGGTCCTCCTACAATGAGCAGTTCTTC. The rearrangement uses TRBV7-9 and TRBJ2-1, with 12 nucleotides matching TRBD2. CDR1 and CDR2 from the germline V gene are SEHNR and FQNEAQ (reference sequence). The CDR3 spans 17 residues. The V and J ends lost 4 bases and 0 bases, in that order; junction bases with no gene match: 4. The complete variable domain, with remaining parts taken from reference TRBV7-9 and TRBJ2-1, reads DTGVSQNPRHKITKRGQNVTFRCDPISEHNRLYWYRQTLGQGPEFLTYFQNEAQLEKSRLLSDRFSAERPKGSFSTLEIQRTEQGDSAMYLCASSSGLAGSSYNEQFFGPGTRLTVL.

This clone was observed a single time. The CDR3 DNA reads TGTGCCAGTAGTCGGGGACATACCTTGGAGCAGTACTTC. Residues: CASSRGHTLEQYF. The rearrangement uses TRBV19 and TRBJ2-7; D may be TRBD1 (6 bases). The germline V gene has CDR1 LNHDA and CDR2 SQIVND (reference sequence). The CDR3 runs 13 residues. V lost 5 bases to trimming and J lost 7 bases, with 15 bases between them.

This chain links TRBV13 with TRBJ2-7, with D perhaps matching TRBD2 (6 bases). Germline values: CDR1 PRHDT, CDR2 FYEKMQ (reference sequence). The CDR3 runs 14 residues. V lost 0 bases and J 5 bases, leaving 11 bases between the germline ends. The CDR3 DNA sequence: TGTGCCAGCAGCTTAGGTACTAGCATCCACGAGCAGTACTTC. Encoded protein: CASSLGTSIHEQYF.

This clone was counted once. The chain links TRBV27 to TRBJ2-1; a possible D gene is TRBD2 (6 bases). The CDR3 runs 14 residues. Germline lookup yields CDR1 MNHEY and CDR2 SMNVEV (reference sequence). V was pared by 4 bases and J by 8 bases, with 15 bases between. The CDR3 sequence is CASSWDPTGDEQFF. The DNA for the CDR3 is TGTGCCAGCAGTTGGGACCCAACGGGGGATGAGCAGTTCTTC.

V usage is TRBV28 and J usage is TRBJ1-1, with TRBD1 matching over 7 bases. The CDR3 extends over 14 amino acids. The germline V gene encodes CDR1 MDHEN and CDR2 SYDVKM. The ends lost 3 bases at V and 6 bases at J; junction bases unmatched: 7. The CDR3 region has the DNA TGTGCCAGCAGTTTCCCAGGGGGTTTCGCTGAAGCTTTCTTT. The encoded protein is CASSFPGGFAEAFF.

This chain uses TRBV5-1 with TRBJ2-7; tentative D call: TRBD1 (5 bases). CDR1 and CDR2 from the germline V gene are SGHRS and YFSETQ. The V gene lost 4 bases and the J gene lost 3 bases, with 8 bases spanning the gap. This CDR3 region has 12 residues. The CDR3 reads CASSLQGYEQYF. As DNA, the CDR3 is TGCGCCAGCAGCCTTCAGGGCTACGAGCAGTACTTC.

The V and J genes are TRBV15 and TRBJ1-1; a weak D match, TRBD1 (6 bases). The CDR3 covers 14 residues. V gave up 5 bases and J gave up 10 bases, with 20 bases separating them. Germline CDR1 and CDR2: LNHNV and YYDKDF (reference sequence). The CDR3 sequence is CATSSPEGGGLAFF. As DNA, the CDR3 is TGTGCCACCAGCTCCCCGGAGGGGGGGGGATTAGCTTTCTTT.

The V call is TRBV30, the J call TRBJ2-3, with 10 bases matching TRBD1. This CDR3 is built from 14 residues. Trimming removed 4 bases from V and 4 bases from J; junction bases left unmatched: 5. CDR1 is GTSNPN and CDR2 is SVGIG in the germline V gene (reference sequence). The CDR3 sequence: CAWNLGQGADTQYF. CDR3 sequence (DNA): TGTGCCTGGAACCTCGGACAGGGGGCAGATACGCAGTATTTT.

The V call is TRBV14, the J call TRBJ1-1, with TRBD1 matching 8 bases. This CDR3 comprises 14 residues. The germline CDR1 and CDR2 sequences are SGHDN and FVKESK. V gave up 4 bases and J gave up 3 bases; unmatched junction bases: 4. CDR3 loop: CASSRTGSDTEAFF. The CDR3 coding sequence is TGTGCCAGCAGCCGGACAGGGTCAGACACTGAAGCTTTCTTT.

V usage is TRBV5-4 and J usage is TRBJ2-7; 8 bases agree with TRBD1. The germline CDR1 and CDR2 sequences are SGHNT and YYREEE (reference sequence). The V segment lost 4 bases and the J segment 3 bases; nucleotides outside the gene matches: 9. This CDR3 is 15 amino acids long. The CDR3: CASSPGRTGIYEQYF. The DNA for the CDR3 is TGTGCCAGCAGCCCAGGACGGACAGGGATCTACGAGCAGTACTTC.

V gene TRBV2 combines with J gene TRBJ2-7, with D possibly being TRBD1 (6 bases). Trimming shortened V by 4 bases and J by 3 bases, and 13 bases separated the two germline ends. The CDR3 is made up of 14 amino acids. In germline, CDR1 is SNHLY, CDR2 FYNNEI. CDR3 in amino acids: CASSAGHLSYEQYF. The CDR3 DNA follows: TGTGCCAGCAGTGCGGGACATTTAAGCTACGAGCAGTACTTC.